This TCR beta chain was retrieved from a study of T cell repertoires in cytomegalovirus infection. Study-level information: HLA-B-restricted CMV epitopes that are well studied were used alongside recently identified HLA-C-restricted ones.

V lost 4 bases and J 2 bases, leaving 7 bases between the germline ends. Germline assignment: CDR1 SGHDT and CDR2 YYEEEE. This CDR3 spans 14 amino acids. Study-wide results and caveats: The ex vivo response showed dominance by HLA-C-restricted CMV-specific TCR beta clonotypes.

In the case of this clonotype: Its target is not known.

TCRdb passed the reads through MiXCR, listing each CDR3 protein once. The table includes fewer than 650,000 distinct CDR3 sequences, just under 40% detected once. The input for sequencing was cultured PBMCs, taken from culture after CMV antigen stimulation. The TCR comes from a human donor in good health (CMV status not recorded). Some clones in this sample may be carry-over from other donors' samples. The rearrangement links TRBV5-6 to TRBJ2-6; D gene unclear. The CDR3 loop reads CASSRWAGANVLTF. CDR3 bases: TGTGCCAGCAGCCGCTGGGCTGGGGCCAACGTCCTGACTTTC. Filled out from reference TRBV5-6 and TRBJ2-6, the complete variable domain reads DAGVTQSPTHLIKTRGQQVTLRCSPKSGHDTVSWYQQALGQGPQFIFQYYEEEERQRGNFPDRFSGHQFPNYSSELNVNALLLGDSALYLCASSRWAGANVLTFGAGSRLTVL.